This TCR beta chain was sequenced in a study of cytomegalovirus exposure and HLA in healthy donors. Study results and caveats: Generally TCR sequences proved uncommon, though certain public TCRs appeared in numerous donors.

As concerns this clone: The antigen remains undetermined.

Profiled with immunoSEQ multiplex PCR; TCRdb holds only in-frame clones, not every one. The sample includes about 280,000 clones, around 86% of them seen just once. Germline V gene lookup returns CDR1 SGHVS and CDR2 FQNEAQ. The CDR3 contains 16 residues. V was trimmed by 5 bases and J by 3 bases, leaving 17 bases between them. Material for sequencing was PBMCs. The V gene is TRBV7-8, the J gene TRBJ1-5; maybe TRBD1 (6 bases). This sequence originates from a woman aged 18-30 years in good health and CMV-seronegative. The CDR3 is CASSGRTVYDNQPQHF. The CDR3 DNA reads as TGTGCCAGCAGCGGACGGACAGTATACGACAATCAGCCCCAGCATTTT. The entire variable domain, with the rest obtained from reference TRBV7-8 and TRBJ1-5, is as follows: GAGVSQSPRYKVAKRGQDVALRCDPISGHVSLFWYQQALGQGPEFLTYFQNEAQLDKSGLPSDRFFAERPEGSVSTLKIQRTQQEDSAVYLCASSGRTVYDNQPQHFGDGTRLSIL.